This TCR beta chain was profiled in a study of metastatic and nonmetastatic thyroid tumors. Study overall: Repertoire comparison spanned blood and tumor or nodule tissue of malignant and benign thyroid patients.

V lost 2 bases to trimming and J lost 5 bases, with 12 bases between them. This CDR3 is 13 amino acids long. Germline lookup yields CDR1 DFQATT and CDR2 SNEGSKA (reference sequence). Ahead of thyroid surgery, no patient had received treatment of any kind. Authors' analysis steps: Researchers built a distant-metastasis classifier for papillary thyroid cancer that drew on CDR3 differences across clinicopathological groups. TCRdb used MiXCR to call clones anew from the PCR reads. The authors' filters were not applied to this entry. The sample has 39,000 or so clones, more than 45% seen once. The sequencing sample was made of tumor tissue. The origin of this receptor is a male donor with papillary thyroid cancer or a benign thyroid nodule (not recorded which). Some clones in this sample may be carry-over from other donors' samples. This chain uses TRBV20-1 with TRBJ1-1; D unresolved. The CDR3 sequence: CSARPRLATEAFF. CDR3 coding DNA: TGCAGTGCTAGACCGAGACTCGCAACTGAAGCTTTCTTT.